The sequence of this TCR beta chain was determined in a study of beta chain features in type 1 diabetes (dated by TCRdb to 2017 to 2018). Broadly, across the study: Patients and healthy donors did not differ in mean age, gender distribution, total cell number or subset yield. Across all samples, roughly 110,000,000 sorted cells were examined, and cell number per subset correlated strongly with RNA yield. In the study, recently diagnosed type 1 diabetes patients and matched healthy donors were compared on the TCRB repertoires of their sorted circulating CD4+ T cell subsets. Regulatory and stem cell-like memory subsets were obtained from only 8 patients and roughly 8 healthy donors, while naive and central memory subsets were obtained from all 30 or so donors. The paper's findings and limits, for the study overall: Naive, central memory and regulatory TCRB repertoires appeared to be more similar among patients than among healthy donors. PCR might favor shorter templates, but patient and control samples were amplified and corrected together, so any skew would affect both groups equally. At VDJ recombination sites, patients with type 1 diabetes made fewer insertions and deleted more nucleotides, a pattern implying thymic rearrangement abnormalities. Because cDNA rather than genomic DNA was sequenced, highly expressing activated cells could have been over-represented, although no difference in activation and CD3 levels was found between groups. In all four CD4+ subsets, TCRB CDR3 length was moderately but significantly shorter in type 1 diabetes patients. Only small numbers of individuals were included in the HLA sub-analyses, which left unresolved whether HLA type had any influence on TCRB rearrangement.

The High Capacity cDNA Reverse Transcription Kit was used to reverse transcribe all of the isolated RNA, meaning that expressed TCRB transcripts were what got sequenced. Deep immunoSEQ sequencing was applied to naive, central memory and regulatory T cell samples, giving an average of roughly 3.5 million total reads per sample. After sorted cells were lysed in RLT buffer, RNA was extracted with DNase-treated RNeasy Micro or Mini kits, with the choice depending on cell number. Each cell subset was processed on its own to prevent cross-contamination, while patient and healthy donor samples were processed together. TCRB sequences were amplified from cDNA with the immunoSEQ multiplex PCR, producing 87-bp fragments spanning the CDR3 region. Sequencing of the amplicons was done on the Illumina HiSeq platform. In the source study's methods: Synthetic template baselines were used to correct PCR bias computationally, reads within Hamming distance 2 were collapsed together, and singletons that could not be merged were discarded. Reads were aligned to IMGT to assign V, D and J genes, CDR3 length, and insertions or deletions at six rearrangement sites. Within each subset, clonotype counts were normalized to the number of sorted cells before true diversity and Gini coefficients were calculated with the tcR R package. Repertoire sharing was quantified using the overlap coefficient calculated on TCRB nucleotide sequences. Out-of-frame TCRB sequences from naive cells were analyzed as a proxy for the pre-selection repertoire. TCRdb limited this immuneACCESS table to in-frame rearrangements with V and J called. A share of clones is missing; checked studies link under half to unresolved V genes, and the rest is unexplained. D and trimming were read from the DNA, whereas the V and J calls and clone size are those reported in that table. This sample comprises a few hundred thousand clones, roughly a fifth of them detected only once. Clones ranked in the top ten supply roughly 0.045% of the sample.

As for this clone: Its antigen remains unidentified. Base quality data are lacking; no much larger clone is found one base away.

Taken from the germline V gene, the CDR1 and CDR2 loops are SNHLY and FYNNEI. Germline trimming amounts to 8 bases on V and 3 bases on J, with 5 as the count of junction bases outside the gene matches. The CDR3 covers 14 residues, taking in both the cysteine and the phenylalanine. Solely the CDR3 DNA is kept, with 42 bases framed from the first base. Each donor gave one peripheral blood draw, roughly 120 mL on average, collected into heparinised tubes. Using a panel that included CD45RO, CCR7, CD25, CD127, CD95 and CD27, naive, central memory, regulatory and stem cell-like memory CD4+ T cells were sorted on a BD FACSAria II. A purity above 98% was achieved for all sorted populations. PBMCs were isolated immediately by Lymphoprep density gradient centrifugation and stained directly without culture. So that batch effects would be minimized, each experiment stained and sorted samples in pairs, pairing one healthy donor with one patient.

Rearrangement joined TRBV2 to TRBJ2-7; 12 central nucleotides agree with TRBD1. The material sequenced was naive CD4+ T cells from blood. In light of the paper, this sample's cell subset or site label describes: true naive CD4+ T cells. The receptor was derived from a woman under 30 in good health. CDR3 protein: CASRRDRGHYEQYF. At the DNA level, the sequence is TGTGCCAGCCGAAGGGACAGGGGGCACTACGAGCAGTACTTC.